This entry is about one T cell receptor (beta chain). Its antigen remains unknown. Generated by immunoSEQ multiplex PCR, the TCRdb table keeps only in-frame clones and is missing some. Of more than 120,000 clones listed, roughly 88% are singletons. These data belong to a study of T cell responses to AZD1222 COVID-19 vaccine. Study observations and caveats: Donors were largely white British and mainly female; clonal diversity was possibly underestimated. When two AZD1222 doses had been given, Spike-specific TCR breadth and depth rose. Repertoires were sampled only after the peak T cell response. There were vaccine-associated CD4 TCRs across spike, dominant at 160-218 and 743-854.

The TCR comes from an adult who received the MenACWY meningococcal vaccine as a control. The sequencing used peripheral blood, collected 28 days after the second dose of the MenACWY control vaccine.

CDR3 coding DNA: TGTGCCAGCAGCTCCCGGGATGAAGCTTTCTTT. It encodes CASSSRDEAFF. The gene calls are TRBV5-6 and TRBJ1-1; unclear D gene. The CDR3 has 11 residues. V lost 3 bases to trimming and J lost 7 bases, with 7 bases between them. Germline CDR1 SGHDT, CDR2 YYEEEE.